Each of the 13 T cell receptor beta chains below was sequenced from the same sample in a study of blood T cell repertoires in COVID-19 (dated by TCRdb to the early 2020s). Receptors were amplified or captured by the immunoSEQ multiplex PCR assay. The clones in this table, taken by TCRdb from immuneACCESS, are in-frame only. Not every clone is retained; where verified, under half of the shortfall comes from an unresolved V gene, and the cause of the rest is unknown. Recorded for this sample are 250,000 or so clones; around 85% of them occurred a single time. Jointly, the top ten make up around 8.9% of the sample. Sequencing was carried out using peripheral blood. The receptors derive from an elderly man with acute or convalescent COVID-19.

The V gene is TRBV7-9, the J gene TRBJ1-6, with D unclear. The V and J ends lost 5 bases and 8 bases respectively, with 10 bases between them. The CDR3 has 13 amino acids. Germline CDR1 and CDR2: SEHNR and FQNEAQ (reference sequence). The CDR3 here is CASSRRPYSPLHF. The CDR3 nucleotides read TGTGCCAGCAGCCGGAGGCCGTATTCACCCCTCCACTTT.

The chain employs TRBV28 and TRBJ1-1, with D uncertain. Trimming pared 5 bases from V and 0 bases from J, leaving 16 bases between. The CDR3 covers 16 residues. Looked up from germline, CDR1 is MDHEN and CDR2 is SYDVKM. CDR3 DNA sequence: TGTGCCAGCAGTCCCCTATGGAGCGTCATGAACACTGAAGCTTTCTTT. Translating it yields CASSPLWSVMNTEAFF.

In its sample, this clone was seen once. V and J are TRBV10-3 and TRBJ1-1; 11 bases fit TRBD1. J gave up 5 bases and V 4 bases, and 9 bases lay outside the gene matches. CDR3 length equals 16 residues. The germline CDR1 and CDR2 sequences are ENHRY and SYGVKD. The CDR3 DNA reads TGTGCCATCAGTGCCCATTCCGGGACAGGGGGAACTGAAGCTTTCTTT. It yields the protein CAISAHSGTGGTEAFF.

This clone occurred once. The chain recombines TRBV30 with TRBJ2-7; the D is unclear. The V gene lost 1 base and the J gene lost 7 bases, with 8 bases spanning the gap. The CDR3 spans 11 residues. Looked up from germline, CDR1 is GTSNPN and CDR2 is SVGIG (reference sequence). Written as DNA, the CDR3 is TGTGCCTGGAGTGCCCTCAGGGAGCAGTACTTC. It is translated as CAWSALREQYF.

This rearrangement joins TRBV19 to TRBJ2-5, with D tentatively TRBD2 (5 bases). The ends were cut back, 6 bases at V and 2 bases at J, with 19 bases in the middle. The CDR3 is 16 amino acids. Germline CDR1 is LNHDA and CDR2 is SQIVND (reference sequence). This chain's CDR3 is CASSGRAGGFQETQYF. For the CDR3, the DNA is TGTGCCAGTAGCGGTCGGGCAGGAGGATTTCAAGAGACCCAGTACTTC. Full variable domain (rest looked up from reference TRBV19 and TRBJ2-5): DGGITQSPKYLFRKEGQNVTLSCEQNLNHDAMYWYRQDPGQGLRLIYYSQIVNDFQKGDIAEGYSVSREKKESFPLTVTSAQKNPTAFYLCASSGRAGGFQETQYFGPGTRLLVL.

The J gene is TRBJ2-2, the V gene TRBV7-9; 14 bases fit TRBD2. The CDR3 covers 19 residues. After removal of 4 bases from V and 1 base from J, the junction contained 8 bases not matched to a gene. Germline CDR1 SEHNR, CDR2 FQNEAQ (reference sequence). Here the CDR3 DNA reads TGTGCCAGCAGCTCGCCGGGACTAGCGGGGGTCTGGAACACCGGGGAGCTGTTTTTT. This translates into CASSSPGLAGVWNTGELFF.

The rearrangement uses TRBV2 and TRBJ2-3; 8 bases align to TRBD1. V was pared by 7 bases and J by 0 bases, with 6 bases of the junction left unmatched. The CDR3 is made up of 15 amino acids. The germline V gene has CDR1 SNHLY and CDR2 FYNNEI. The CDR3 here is CASNRQGISTDTQYF. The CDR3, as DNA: TGTGCCAGCAACCGACAGGGGATAAGCACAGATACGCAGTATTTT.

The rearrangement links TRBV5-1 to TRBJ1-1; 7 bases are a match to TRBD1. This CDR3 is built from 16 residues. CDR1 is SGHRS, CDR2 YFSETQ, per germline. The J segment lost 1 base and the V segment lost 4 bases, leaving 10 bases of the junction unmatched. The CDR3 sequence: CASSLGQEAGNTEAFF. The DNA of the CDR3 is TGCGCCAGCAGCCTAGGACAGGAGGCTGGGAACACTGAAGCTTTCTTT.

The CDR3: CASSMGQGGTEYF. The CDR3 region has the DNA TGTGCCAGCAGTATGGGACAGGGGGGGACGGAGTACTTC. This rearrangement joins TRBV12-3 or TRBV12-4 to TRBJ2-7; the match to TRBD1 covers 11 bases. After removal of 5 bases from V and 11 bases from J, the junction contained 8 bases not matched to a gene. This CDR3 contains 13 residues.

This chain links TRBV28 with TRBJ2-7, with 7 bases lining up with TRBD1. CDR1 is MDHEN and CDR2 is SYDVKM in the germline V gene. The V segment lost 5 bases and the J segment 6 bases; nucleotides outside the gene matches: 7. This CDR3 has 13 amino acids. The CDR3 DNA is TGTGCCAGCAGTATCTTGACAGGGCGCGAGCAGTACTTC. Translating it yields CASSILTGREQYF.

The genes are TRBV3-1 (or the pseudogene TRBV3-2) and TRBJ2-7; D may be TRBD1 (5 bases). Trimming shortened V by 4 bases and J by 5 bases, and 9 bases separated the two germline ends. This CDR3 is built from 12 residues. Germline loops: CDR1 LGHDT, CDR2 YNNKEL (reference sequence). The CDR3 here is CASSPGIDEQYF. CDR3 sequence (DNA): TGTGCCAGCAGCCCAGGGATAGACGAGCAGTACTTC.

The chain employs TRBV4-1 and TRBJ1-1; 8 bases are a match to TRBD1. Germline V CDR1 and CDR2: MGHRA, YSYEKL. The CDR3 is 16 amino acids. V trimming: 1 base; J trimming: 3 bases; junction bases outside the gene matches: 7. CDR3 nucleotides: TGCGCCAGCAGCCAAGGGATTGGACAGGGACACACTGAAGCTTTCTTT. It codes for CASSQGIGQGHTEAFF.

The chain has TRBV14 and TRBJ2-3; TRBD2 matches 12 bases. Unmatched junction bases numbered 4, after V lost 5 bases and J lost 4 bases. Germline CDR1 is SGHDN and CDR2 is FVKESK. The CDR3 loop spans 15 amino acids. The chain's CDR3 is CASSKLAGGPDTQYF. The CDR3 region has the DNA TGTGCCAGCAGCAAACTAGCGGGGGGACCAGATACGCAGTATTTT.